This TCR beta chain originates from a study of blood T cells in healthy people across ages. Study background: Per two T cells, template switching captured roughly one barcoded beta molecule.

Study results and limitations: Long-lived donors carried more naive CD4+ cells and greater diversity than aged donors.

Concerning this clonotype: Its antigen is unidentified.

Together with a sample-barcoded 5' primer, a J-beta primer mix was included in a second PCR lasting about 6 to 11 cycles. A 12-random-nucleotide template-switch adaptor tagged each cDNA molecule. One entry per CDR3 protein, called by TCRdb with MiXCR from the 5' RACE reads. The sample has about 1.5 million distinct CDR3 sequences, 42% seen once; the top ten hold less than 8%. J lost 3 bases, V lost 6 bases, and 4 bases had no gene match. The CDR3 is made up of 14 amino acids. Material: blood. The chain combines TRBV12-3 or TRBV12-4 with TRBJ2-2, with TRBD2 identical over 7 bases. The TCR was taken from a woman younger than 30 in good health. This chain's CDR3 is CASRGGVYTGELFF. CDR3 sequence (DNA): TGTGCCAGCAGGGGGGGGGTATACACCGGGGAGCTGTTTTTT.